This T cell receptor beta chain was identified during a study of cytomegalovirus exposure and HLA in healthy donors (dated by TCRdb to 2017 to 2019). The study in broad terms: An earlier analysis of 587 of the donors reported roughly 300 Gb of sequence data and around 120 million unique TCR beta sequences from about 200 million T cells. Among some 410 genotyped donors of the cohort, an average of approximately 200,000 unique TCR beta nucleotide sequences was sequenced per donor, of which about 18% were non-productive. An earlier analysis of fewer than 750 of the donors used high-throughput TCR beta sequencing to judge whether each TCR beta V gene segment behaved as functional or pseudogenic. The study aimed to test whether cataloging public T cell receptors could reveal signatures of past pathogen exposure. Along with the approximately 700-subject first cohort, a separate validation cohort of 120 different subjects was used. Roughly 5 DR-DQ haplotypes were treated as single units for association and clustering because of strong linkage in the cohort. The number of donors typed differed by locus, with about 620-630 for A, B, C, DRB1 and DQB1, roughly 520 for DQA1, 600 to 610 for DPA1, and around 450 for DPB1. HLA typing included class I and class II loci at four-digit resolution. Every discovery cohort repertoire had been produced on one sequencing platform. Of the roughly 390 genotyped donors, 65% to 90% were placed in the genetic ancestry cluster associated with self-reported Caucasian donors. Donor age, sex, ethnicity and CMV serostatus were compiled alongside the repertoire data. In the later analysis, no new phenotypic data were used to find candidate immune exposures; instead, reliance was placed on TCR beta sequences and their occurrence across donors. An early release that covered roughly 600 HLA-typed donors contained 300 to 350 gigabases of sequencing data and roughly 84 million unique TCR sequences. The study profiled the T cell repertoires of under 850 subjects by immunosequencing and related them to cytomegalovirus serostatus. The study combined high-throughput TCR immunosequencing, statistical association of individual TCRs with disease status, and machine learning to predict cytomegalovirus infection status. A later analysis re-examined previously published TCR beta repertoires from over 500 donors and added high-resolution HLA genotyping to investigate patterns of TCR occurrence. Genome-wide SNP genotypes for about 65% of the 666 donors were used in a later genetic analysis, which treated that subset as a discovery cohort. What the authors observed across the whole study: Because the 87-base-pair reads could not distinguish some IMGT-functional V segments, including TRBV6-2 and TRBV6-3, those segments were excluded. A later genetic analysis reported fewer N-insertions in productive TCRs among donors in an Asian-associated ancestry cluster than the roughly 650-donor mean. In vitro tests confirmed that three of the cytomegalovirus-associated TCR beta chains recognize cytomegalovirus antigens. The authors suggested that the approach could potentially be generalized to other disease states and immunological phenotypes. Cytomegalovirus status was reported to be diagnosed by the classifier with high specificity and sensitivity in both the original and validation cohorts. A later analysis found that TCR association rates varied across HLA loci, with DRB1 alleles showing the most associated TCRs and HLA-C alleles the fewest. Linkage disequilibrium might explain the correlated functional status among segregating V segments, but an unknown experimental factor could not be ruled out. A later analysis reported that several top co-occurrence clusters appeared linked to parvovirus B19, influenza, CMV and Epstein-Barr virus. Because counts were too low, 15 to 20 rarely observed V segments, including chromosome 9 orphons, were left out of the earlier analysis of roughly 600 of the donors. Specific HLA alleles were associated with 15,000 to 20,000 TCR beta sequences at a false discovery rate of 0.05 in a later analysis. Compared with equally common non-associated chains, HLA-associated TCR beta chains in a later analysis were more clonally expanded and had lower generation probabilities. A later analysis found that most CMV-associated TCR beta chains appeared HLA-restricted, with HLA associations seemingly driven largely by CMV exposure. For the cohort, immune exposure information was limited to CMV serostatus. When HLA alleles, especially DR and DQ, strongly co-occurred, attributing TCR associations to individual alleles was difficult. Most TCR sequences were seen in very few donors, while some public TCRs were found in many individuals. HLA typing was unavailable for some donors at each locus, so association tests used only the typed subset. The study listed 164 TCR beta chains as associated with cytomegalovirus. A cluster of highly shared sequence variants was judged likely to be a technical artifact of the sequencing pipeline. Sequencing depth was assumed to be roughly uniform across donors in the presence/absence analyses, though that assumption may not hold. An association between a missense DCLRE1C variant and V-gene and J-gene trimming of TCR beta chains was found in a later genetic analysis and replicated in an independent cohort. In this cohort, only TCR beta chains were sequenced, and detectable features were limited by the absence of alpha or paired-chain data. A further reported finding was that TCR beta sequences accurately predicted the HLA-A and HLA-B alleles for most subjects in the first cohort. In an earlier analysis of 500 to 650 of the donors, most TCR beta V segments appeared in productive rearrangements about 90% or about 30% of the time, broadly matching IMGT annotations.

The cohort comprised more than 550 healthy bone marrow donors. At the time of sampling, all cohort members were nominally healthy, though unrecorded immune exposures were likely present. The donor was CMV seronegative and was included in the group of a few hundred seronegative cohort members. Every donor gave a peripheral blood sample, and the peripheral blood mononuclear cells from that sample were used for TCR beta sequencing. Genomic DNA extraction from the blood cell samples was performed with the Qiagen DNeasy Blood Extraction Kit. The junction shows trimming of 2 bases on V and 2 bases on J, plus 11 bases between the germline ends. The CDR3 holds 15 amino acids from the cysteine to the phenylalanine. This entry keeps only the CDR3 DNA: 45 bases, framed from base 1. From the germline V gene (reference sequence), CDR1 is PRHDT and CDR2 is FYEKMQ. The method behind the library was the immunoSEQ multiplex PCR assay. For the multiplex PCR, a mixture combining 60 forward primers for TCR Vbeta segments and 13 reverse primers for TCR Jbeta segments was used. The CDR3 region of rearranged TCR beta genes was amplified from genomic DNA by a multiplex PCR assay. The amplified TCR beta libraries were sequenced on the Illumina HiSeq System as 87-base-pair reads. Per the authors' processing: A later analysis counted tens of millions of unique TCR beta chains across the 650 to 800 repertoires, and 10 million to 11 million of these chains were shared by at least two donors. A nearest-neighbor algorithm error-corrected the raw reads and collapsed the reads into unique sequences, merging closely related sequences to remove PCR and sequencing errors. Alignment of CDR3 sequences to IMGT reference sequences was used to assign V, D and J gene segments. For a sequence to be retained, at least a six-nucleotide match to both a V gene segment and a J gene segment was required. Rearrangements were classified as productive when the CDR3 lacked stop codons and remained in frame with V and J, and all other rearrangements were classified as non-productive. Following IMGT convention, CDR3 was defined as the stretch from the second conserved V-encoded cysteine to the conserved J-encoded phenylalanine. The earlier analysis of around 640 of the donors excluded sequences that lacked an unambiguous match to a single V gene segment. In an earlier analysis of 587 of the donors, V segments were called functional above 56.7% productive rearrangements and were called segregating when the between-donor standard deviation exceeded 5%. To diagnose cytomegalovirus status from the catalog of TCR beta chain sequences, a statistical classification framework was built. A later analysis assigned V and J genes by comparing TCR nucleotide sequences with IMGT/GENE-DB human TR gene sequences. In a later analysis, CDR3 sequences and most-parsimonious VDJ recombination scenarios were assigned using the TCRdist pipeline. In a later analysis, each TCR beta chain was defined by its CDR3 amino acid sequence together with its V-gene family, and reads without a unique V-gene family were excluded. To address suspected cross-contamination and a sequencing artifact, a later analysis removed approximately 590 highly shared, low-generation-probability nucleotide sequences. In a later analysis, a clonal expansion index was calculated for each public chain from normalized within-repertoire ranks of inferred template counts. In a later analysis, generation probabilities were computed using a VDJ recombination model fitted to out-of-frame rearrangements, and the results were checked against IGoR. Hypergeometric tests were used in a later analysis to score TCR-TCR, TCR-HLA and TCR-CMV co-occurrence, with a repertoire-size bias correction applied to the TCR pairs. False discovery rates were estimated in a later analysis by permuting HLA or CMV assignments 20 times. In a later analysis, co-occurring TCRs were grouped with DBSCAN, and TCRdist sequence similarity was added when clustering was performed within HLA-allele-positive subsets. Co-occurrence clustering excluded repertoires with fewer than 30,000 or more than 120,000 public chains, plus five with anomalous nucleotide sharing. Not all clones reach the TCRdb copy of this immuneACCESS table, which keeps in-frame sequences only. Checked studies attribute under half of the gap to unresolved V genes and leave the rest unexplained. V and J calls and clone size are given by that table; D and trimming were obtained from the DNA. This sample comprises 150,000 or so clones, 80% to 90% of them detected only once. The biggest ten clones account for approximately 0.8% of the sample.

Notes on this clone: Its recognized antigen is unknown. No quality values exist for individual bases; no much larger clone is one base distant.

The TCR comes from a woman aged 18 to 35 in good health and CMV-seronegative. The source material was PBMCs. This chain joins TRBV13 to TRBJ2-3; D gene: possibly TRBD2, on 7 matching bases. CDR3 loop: CASSLRGRDTDTQYF. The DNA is TGTGCCAGCAGCTTAAGGGGGAGGGACACAGATACGCAGTATTTT. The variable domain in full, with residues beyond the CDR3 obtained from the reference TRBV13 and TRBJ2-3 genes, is AAGVIQSPRHLIKEKRETATLKCYPIPRHDTVYWYQQGPGQDPQFLISFYEKMQSDKGSIPDRFSAQQFSDYHSELNMSSLELGDSALYFCASSLRGRDTDTQYFGPGTRLTVL.